A selection of T cell receptor beta chains follows, all from one sample in a study of blood T cell repertoires in COVID-19. Data came from immunoSEQ multiplex PCR; TCRdb stores just in-frame clones and leaves some out. This sample has around 270,000 clones, with around 89% found just once. Sequenced material: peripheral blood. The receptors stem from a man in his thirties or forties with acute or convalescent COVID-19. CDR3s include the opening cysteine and the closing phenylalanine or tryptophan. A D gene is named only where the DNA matches it firmly. Only part of the rows carry a size: once, few, many, or a class if the clone is expanded.

j_call v_call d_call clone_size cdr3_aa cdr3_nt
TRBJ1-5 TRBV21-1 . . CASSNSRQGAPVPQHF TGTGCCAGCAGCAATTCACGACAGGGGGCCCCTGTGCCCCAGCATTTT
TRBJ2-5 TRBV5-1 . once CASSLASFAETQYF TGCGCCAGCAGCTTGGCCAGTTTTGCCGAGACCCAGTACTTC
TRBJ1-4 TRBV4-2 . . CASSQPGLQDATNEKLFF TGTGCCAGCAGCCAACCGGGACTCCAGGATGCAACTAATGAAAAACTGTTTTTT
TRBJ1-6 TRBV16 . . CASSPKSGGTLHF TGTGCCAGCAGCCCGAAATCGGGAGGGACCCTCCACTTT
TRBJ2-1 TRBV27 TRBD1 . CASSPDTSGTGNSNEQFF TGTGCCAGCAGTCCAGATACCAGTGGGACAGGGAATTCCAATGAGCAGTTCTTC
TRBJ1-1 TRBV11-1 . . CASSRQTNTEAFF TGTGCCAGCAGCCGACAGACGAACACTGAAGCTTTCTTT
TRBJ2-7 TRBV5-5 TRBD1 . CASSLGPGQGIYEQYF TGTGCCAGCAGCTTGGGTCCGGGACAGGGTATATACGAGCAGTACTTC
TRBJ2-5 TRBV10-1 . . CASSESGQGAQYF TGCGCCAGCAGTGAGTCGGGACAAGGTGCCCAGTACTTC
TRBJ2-1 TRBV11-2 TRBD1 . CASSTGGGTGDGRYNEQFF TGTGCCAGCAGCACAGGGGGCGGGACCGGGGATGGCCGTTACAATGAGCAGTTCTTC
TRBJ2-1 TRBV28 . . CASTFRRDSYNEQFF TGTGCCAGCACTTTTCGGAGGGACTCCTACAATGAGCAGTTCTTC
TRBJ2-7 TRBV3-1/TRBV3-2 TRBD2 . CASSQASGSYEQYF TGTGCCAGCAGCCAAGCTAGCGGCTCCTACGAGCAGTACTTC
TRBJ2-3 TRBV5-1 . . CASGGAGDPGTDTQYF TGCGCCAGCGGGGGGGCAGGGGACCCAGGAACAGATACGCAGTATTTT
TRBJ1-1 TRBV5-1 TRBD1 . CASSVSQGTGEAFF TGCGCCAGCAGCGTTTCACAGGGGACGGGGGAAGCTTTCTTT
TRBJ1-2 TRBV19 . few CASTPGMGRGLDGYTF TGTGCCAGTACCCCTGGAATGGGTAGGGGGTTAGATGGCTACACCTTC
TRBJ2-7 TRBV28 . . CASSRGGAYEQYF TGTGCCAGCAGCCGAGGCGGGGCCTACGAGCAGTACTTC
TRBJ2-5 TRBV5-1 . . CASSQGAAGASETQYF TGCGCCAGCAGCCAAGGAGCGGCCGGCGCCTCGGAGACCCAGTACTTC
TRBJ2-2 TRBV9 TRBD2 . CASEAGGPRGELFF TGTGCCAGCGAGGCGGGGGGGCCGCGCGGGGAGCTGTTTTTT
TRBJ1-5 TRBV30 TRBD1 . CAWNTGQGFNQPQHF TGTGCCTGGAACACGGGACAGGGGTTCAATCAGCCCCAGCATTTT
TRBJ1-1 TRBV5-1 TRBD1 once CASSLGQTYTEAFF TGCGCCAGCAGCCTGGGACAGACCTACACTGAAGCTTTCTTT
TRBJ1-1 TRBV30 . . CAWLNLWAFF TGTGCCTGGCTAAACCTATGGGCTTTCTTT
TRBJ1-1 TRBV2 . . CASSVTGNTEAFF TGTGCCAGCAGTGTAACGGGGAACACTGAAGCTTTCTTT
TRBJ2-1 TRBV5-6 . . CASSFGAQGGNEQFF TGTGCCAGCAGCTTTGGAGCACAGGGGGGGAATGAGCAGTTCTTC
TRBJ1-5 TRBV6-5 TRBD1 . CASRKDRAQPQHF TGTGCCAGCAGAAAAGACAGGGCTCAGCCCCAGCATTTT
TRBJ1-2 TRBV19 TRBD1 . CASSTTWDRGRLDGYTF TGTGCCAGTAGTACTACTTGGGACAGGGGGCGCCTGGATGGCTACACCTTC
TRBJ2-1 TRBV12-3/TRBV12-4 . . CASSLGRGSGFF TGTGCCAGCAGCCTCGGCCGTGGTTCGGGGTTCTTC
TRBJ1-2 TRBV28 . . CASSLMGGRVGYTF TGTGCCAGCAGTTTAATGGGGGGGCGGGTTGGCTACACCTTC
TRBJ2-3 TRBV15 . . CATSREAGSSDTQYF TGTGCCACCAGCAGAGAGGCGGGAAGCTCAGATACGCAGTATTTT
TRBJ2-1 TRBV6-6 TRBD1 . CASSLPTGSEQFF TGTGCCAGCAGCCTACCGACAGGGAGTGAGCAGTTCTTC
TRBJ2-7 TRBV30 . . CAWSVLKHRGYEQYF TGTGCCTGGAGTGTCCTCAAGCACCGGGGCTACGAGCAGTACTTC
TRBJ1-3 TRBV5-1 TRBD1 . CASSLTGQAGNTIYF TGCGCCAGCAGCTTGACGGGACAGGCTGGAAACACCATATATTTT
TRBJ1-2 TRBV6-2/TRBV6-3 TRBD1 . CASSTGANYGYTF TGTGCCAGCAGTACAGGGGCTAACTATGGCTACACCTTC
TRBJ2-7 TRBV13 . . CASSYQSGAYEQYF TGTGCCAGCAGTTACCAGTCAGGGGCCTACGAGCAGTACTTC
TRBJ1-3 TRBV5-1 . . CASSLGGDSGNTIYF TGCGCCAGCAGCTTGGGAGGAGACTCTGGAAACACCATATATTTT
TRBJ1-1 TRBV6-5 . . CASTLSRGTEAFF TGTGCCAGCACCTTGAGCAGGGGCACTGAAGCTTTCTTT
TRBJ1-2 TRBV6-6 . few CASWASYGYTF TGTGCCAGCTGGGCATCCTATGGCTACACCTTC
TRBJ2-3 TRBV4-1 . . CASSQDLASDTQYF TGCGCCAGCAGCCAAGATCTGGCCTCAGATACGCAGTATTTT
TRBJ2-4 TRBV7-2 TRBD1 . CASSQRQGVNIQYF TGTGCCAGCAGCCAGCGACAGGGAGTAAACATTCAGTACTTC
TRBJ2-3 TRBV28 . . CASSLRDTQYF TGTGCCAGCAGTTTGAGGGATACGCAGTATTTT
TRBJ2-5 TRBV10-1 . . CASAAGIQETQYF TGCGCCAGCGCGGCAGGGATACAAGAGACCCAGTACTTC
TRBJ2-1 TRBV7-9 TRBD1 . CASTHGQGAGNEQFF TGTGCCAGCACCCACGGACAGGGGGCGGGGAATGAGCAGTTCTTC
TRBJ2-1 TRBV5-1 . . CASSFGQSSYNEQFF TGCGCCAGCAGCTTCGGACAGAGCTCCTACAATGAGCAGTTCTTC
TRBJ2-3 TRBV7-8 TRBD2 . CASSLRLAGGPSADTQYF TGTGCCAGCAGCTTAAGATTAGCGGGAGGGCCAAGTGCAGATACGCAGTATTTT
TRBJ2-7 TRBV6-6 TRBD2 . CAIKRGLADTYEQYF TGTGCCATAAAAAGGGGACTAGCGGACACCTACGAGCAGTACTTC
TRBJ2-3 TRBV30 . . CAWSARGTDTQYF TGTGCCTGGAGTGCCCGGGGCACAGATACGCAGTATTTT
TRBJ1-6 TRBV18 TRBD1 . CASSPTGGNSPLHF TGTGCCAGCTCACCAACAGGGGGTAATTCACCCCTCCACTTT
TRBJ2-4 TRBV6-1 TRBD1 . CASSEAQGGGNIQYF TGTGCCAGCAGTGAAGCGCAAGGGGGCGGAAACATTCAGTACTTC
TRBJ1-1 TRBV9 . . CASNIREGTEAFF TGTGCCAGCAATATACGGGAGGGGACTGAAGCTTTCTTT
TRBJ2-1 TRBV27 TRBD1 . CASSLRGPSNNEQFF TGTGCCAGCAGTTTGAGGGGGCCCTCCAACAATGAGCAGTTCTTC
TRBJ2-3 TRBV18 TRBD1 . CASSPEGAADTQYF TGTGCCAGCTCACCCGAGGGGGCGGCAGATACGCAGTATTTT
TRBJ2-3 TRBV4-1 TRBD1 . CASSPGDRAADTQYF TGCGCCAGCAGCCCGGGGGACAGGGCAGCAGATACGCAGTATTTT
TRBJ2-1 TRBV5-1 TRBD2 . CASSTRTSGGAYEQFF TGCGCCAGCAGCACCCGAACTAGCGGGGGGGCCTATGAGCAGTTCTTC
TRBJ1-4 TRBV5-1 TRBD1 . CASSRLPGQGATNEKLFF TGCGCCAGCAGCCGACTTCCGGGACAGGGTGCAACTAATGAAAAACTGTTTTTT